This T cell receptor (beta chain) was sequenced in a study of blood T cell repertoires in COVID-19. On the study more broadly: Sources were T cells, B-cell-depleted T cells, or PBMCs; the material itself was cDNA or gDNA.

Libraries were prepared by immunoSEQ multiplex PCR; TCRdb keeps only in-frame clonotypes and omits some of them. The sample includes tens of thousands of clones, approximately 78% of them seen just once. This CDR3 contains 15 residues. With 9 bases clipped from V and 3 bases from J, the junction kept 10 bases outside the gene matches. CDR1 MDHEN and CDR2 SYDVKM come from the germline V gene. Sequencing used peripheral blood. The chain has TRBV28 and TRBJ2-2; 7 bases fit TRBD1. This receptor was taken from a human donor in a cohort sampled during active COVID-19. CDR3 DNA sequence: TGTGCCAGTCGCCCGGCACAGGGGTACACCGGGGAGCTGTTTTTT. It yields the protein CASRPAQGYTGELFF.